The rows below give T cell receptor beta chains drawn from one sample of a study of T cell responses to AZD1222 COVID-19 vaccine. Some clones are missing from TCRdb's copy, which holds only in-frame ones; the method was immunoSEQ multiplex PCR. The sample records 130,000 to 150,000 clones, around 86% being singletons. The material was peripheral blood, obtained on day 0 of MenACWY control vaccination. These receptors originate from an adult in good health. Each CDR3 is given with its conserved first and last residue. The D gene is left open where the match is weak. Clone size is given for some rows only: seen once, a few or many times, or a class if the clone is expanded.

J gene | D gene | clone size | V gene | CDR3 protein | CDR3 DNA
TRBJ1-1 | - | - | TRBV18 | CASSPSDSRNTEAFF | TGTGCCAGCTCACCATCGGACAGTAGGAACACTGAAGCTTTCTTT
TRBJ2-1 | TRBD2 | - | TRBV3-1/TRBV3-2 | CASSHKLPGTSAYNEQFF | TGTGCCAGCAGCCACAAATTACCCGGGACTAGCGCTTACAATGAGCAGTTCTTC
TRBJ1-3 | - | - | TRBV29-1 | CSVEYSGNTIYF | TGCAGCGTTGAATATTCTGGAAACACCATATATTTT
TRBJ1-3 | - | - | TRBV10-3 | CAISEQTHTIYF | TGTGCCATCAGTGAACAGACTCACACCATATATTTT
TRBJ1-4 | - | few | TRBV6-5 | CASSSGPATNEKLFF | TGTGCCAGCAGTTCCGGGCCCGCAACTAATGAAAAACTGTTTTTT
TRBJ1-6 | - | - | TRBV5-1 | CASSFREKALYNSPLHF | TGCGCCAGCAGCTTCCGAGAAAAGGCCCTCTATAATTCACCCCTCCACTTT
TRBJ1-2 | - | - | TRBV4-1 | CASSTGPNYGYTF | TGCGCCAGCAGCACAGGGCCCAACTATGGCTACACCTTC
TRBJ1-4 | - | - | TRBV5-1 | CASSQTTTNEKLFF | TGCGCCAGCAGCCAAACCACAACTAATGAAAAACTGTTTTTT
TRBJ2-3 | - | - | TRBV29-1 | CSVGKGTLTDTQYF | TGCAGCGTTGGTAAGGGGACTCTCACAGATACGCAGTATTTT
TRBJ1-6 | TRBD1 | - | TRBV5-6 | CASSLGTARYNSPLHF | TGTGCCAGCAGCTTAGGGACAGCGCGCTATAATTCACCCCTCCACTTT
TRBJ1-4 | - | - | TRBV28 | CASSEGLGEKLFF | TGTGCCAGCAGTGAGGGGCTGGGGGAAAAACTGTTTTTT
TRBJ1-2 | TRBD1 | few | TRBV6-5 | CASSRDRGDNYGYTF | TGTGCCAGCAGTCGAGACAGGGGCGATAACTATGGCTACACCTTC
TRBJ1-2 | TRBD1 | - | TRBV5-4 | CASSLGAGQGNYGYTF | TGTGCCAGCAGCTTGGGGGCGGGACAGGGCAACTATGGCTACACCTTC
TRBJ1-6 | TRBD1 | - | TRBV14 | CASSLGQLSSPLHF | TGTGCCAGCAGCCTGGGACAGCTGAGTTCACCCCTCCACTTT
TRBJ2-1 | - | - | TRBV9 | CASSTGPTKRNNEQFF | TGTGCCAGCAGCACAGGGCCTACCAAACGAAACAATGAGCAGTTCTTC
TRBJ2-2 | - | - | TRBV12-3/TRBV12-4 | CASNIDTGELFF | TGTGCCAGCAATATAGACACCGGGGAGCTGTTTTTT
TRBJ1-4 | - | - | TRBV10-2 | CASSEPRGVLFF | TGCGCCAGCAGTGAACCCCGGGGGGTCCTGTTTTTT
TRBJ1-3 | TRBD1 | - | TRBV9 | CASSLTPGQAAGNTIYF | TGTGCCAGCAGCTTGACACCGGGACAGGCCGCTGGAAACACCATATATTTT
TRBJ1-1 | TRBD1 | - | TRBV29-1 | CSVRTGLNTEAFF | TGCAGCGTCAGGACAGGGCTGAACACTGAAGCTTTCTTT
TRBJ2-2 | - | - | TRBV3-1/TRBV3-2 | CASSPGYDTGELFF | TGTGCCAGCAGCCCGGGATACGACACCGGGGAGCTGTTTTTT
TRBJ2-1 | TRBD2 | once | TRBV5-1 | CASSLGTSGGTQGEQFF | TGCGCCAGCAGCTTGGGGACTAGCGGGGGTACTCAGGGTGAGCAGTTCTTC
TRBJ1-5 | TRBD1 | - | TRBV28 | CASSDPSRDSHQPQHF | TGTGCCAGCAGTGACCCTAGCAGGGACAGTCATCAGCCCCAGCATTTT
TRBJ2-3 | - | - | TRBV24-1 | CATSDWGHPDTQYF | TGTGCCACCAGTGATTGGGGTCACCCAGATACGCAGTATTTT
TRBJ2-1 | - | - | TRBV18 | CASSPAVQTNEQFF | TGTGCCAGCTCACCCGCGGTCCAAACCAATGAGCAGTTCTTC
TRBJ1-5 | - | - | TRBV3-1/TRBV3-2 | CASSQGLGTPGGEPQHF | TGTGCCAGCAGCCAAGGGCTGGGGACGCCCGGCGGGGAGCCCCAGCATTTT
TRBJ1-5 | TRBD1 | - | TRBV16 | CASSQRDRGNQPQHF | TGTGCCAGCAGCCAAAGGGACAGGGGAAACCAGCCCCAGCATTTT
TRBJ2-7 | - | - | TRBV19 | CASSMAHGPYEQYF | TGTGCCAGTAGTATGGCGCACGGACCCTACGAGCAGTACTTC
TRBJ1-3 | - | - | TRBV3-1/TRBV3-2 | CASSQDANTIYF | TGTGCCAGCAGCCAAGATGCGAACACCATATATTTT
TRBJ1-5 | - | - | TRBV7-2 | CASSLVRLRQPQHF | TGTGCCAGCAGCTTAGTTCGGTTGAGGCAGCCCCAGCATTTT
TRBJ1-2 | - | - | TRBV7-2 | CASSLRLNRADYGYTF | TGTGCCAGCAGCTTGAGGCTCAATCGGGCGGACTATGGCTACACCTTC
TRBJ1-1 | - | - | TRBV14 | CASSRLALEAFF | TGTGCCAGCAGCCGACTGGCATTAGAAGCTTTCTTT
TRBJ1-4 | TRBD1 | - | TRBV15 | CATSRGQGWANEKLFF | TGTGCCACCAGCAGGGGACAGGGTTGGGCTAATGAAAAACTGTTTTTT
TRBJ1-4 | - | - | TRBV10-3 | CAISESGGPNEKLFF | TGTGCCATCAGTGAGTCGGGGGGCCCTAATGAAAAACTGTTTTTT
TRBJ2-7 | - | once | TRBV5-4 | CASSLQGGSRSYEQYF | TGTGCCAGCAGCTTGCAGGGTGGTAGCCGCTCCTACGAGCAGTACTTC
TRBJ2-1 | TRBD1 | - | TRBV6-6 | CASSLYPFGQGAYEQFF | TGTGCCAGCAGTCTATACCCTTTCGGACAGGGGGCATATGAGCAGTTCTTC
TRBJ1-3 | TRBD1 | - | TRBV6-5 | CASTADRSGNTIYF | TGTGCCAGCACCGCGGACAGGTCTGGAAACACCATATATTTT
TRBJ1-2 | TRBD1 | - | TRBV28 | CASRAPGQGNYGYTF | TGTGCCAGCAGGGCCCCGGGACAGGGAAACTATGGCTACACCTTC
TRBJ2-5 | - | - | TRBV5-4 | CASSARTGPQETQYF | TGTGCCAGCAGCGCACGAACCGGCCCTCAAGAGACCCAGTACTTC
TRBJ1-4 | - | - | TRBV11-2 | CASSLDQGRAGEKLFF | TGTGCCAGCAGCTTAGATCAAGGGAGGGCTGGTGAAAAACTGTTTTTT
TRBJ1-6 | - | - | TRBV19 | CASTEGGSYNSPLHF | TGTGCCAGTACCGAAGGGGGCTCCTATAATTCACCCCTCCACTTT
TRBJ2-6 | - | - | TRBV5-1 | CASSFGGSGANVLTF | TGCGCCAGCAGCTTCGGGGGATCCGGGGCCAACGTCCTGACTTTC
TRBJ1-2 | - | - | TRBV6-5 | CASSYSPTANYGYTF | TGTGCCAGCAGTTACTCCCCGACGGCTAACTATGGCTACACCTTC